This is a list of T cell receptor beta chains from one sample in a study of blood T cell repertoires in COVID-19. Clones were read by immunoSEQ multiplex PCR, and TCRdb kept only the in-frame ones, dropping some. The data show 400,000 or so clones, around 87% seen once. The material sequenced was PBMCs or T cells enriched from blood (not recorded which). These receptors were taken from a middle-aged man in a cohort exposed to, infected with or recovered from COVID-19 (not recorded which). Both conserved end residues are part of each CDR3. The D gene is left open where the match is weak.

TGTGCCAGCAGCTCTCCCAGTTGGACAGGGGGAAGCACAGATACGCAGTATTTT	CASSSPSWTGGSTDTQYF	TRBJ2-3	TRBV7-9	18	TRBD1
TGTGCCAGCAGCCAAGATAGGGGGGGCGCCCCCCATGAGCAGTTCTTC	CASSQDRGGAPHEQFF	TRBJ2-1	TRBV14	16	NA
TGCAGCGTTGGCGACAGATACAATGAGCAGTTCTTC	CSVGDRYNEQFF	TRBJ2-1	TRBV29-1	12	NA
TGTGCCAGCAGCAAAGTTGCGGGAATCAACGCCGGGGAGCTGTTTTTT	CASSKVAGINAGELFF	TRBJ2-2	TRBV21-1	16	NA
TGTGCCAGCTCACCAATACAGGGAGGGCCTGGCTACACCTTC	CASSPIQGGPGYTF	TRBJ1-2	TRBV18	14	NA
TGTGCCAGCAGCTCATGGACAGGGGGCTTGAATCAGCCCCAGCATTTT	CASSSWTGGLNQPQHF	TRBJ1-5	TRBV5-8	16	TRBD1
TGTGCCAGCAGCCCTCCCCTAGCGGGAGACGGTACGCAGTATTTT	CASSPPLAGDGTQYF	TRBJ2-3	TRBV7-2	15	TRBD2
TGTGCCCAGACGGACTGGAGCTCCTACAATGAGCAGTTCTTC	CAQTDWSSYNEQFF	TRBJ2-1	TRBV30	14	NA
TGTGCCAGCAGGCAAGGGGGGGGTCGGAAGCAGTTCTTC	CASRQGGGRKQFF	TRBJ2-1	TRBV12-3/TRBV12-4	13	NA
TGTGCCAGTAGTATTCCGGGGGGACCGAACACCGGGGAGCTGTTTTTT	CASSIPGGPNTGELFF	TRBJ2-2	TRBV19	16	TRBD2
TGTGCCAGCTCACCCGGGATCTCAGACGCAGATACGCAGTATTTT	CASSPGISDADTQYF	TRBJ2-3	TRBV18	15	NA